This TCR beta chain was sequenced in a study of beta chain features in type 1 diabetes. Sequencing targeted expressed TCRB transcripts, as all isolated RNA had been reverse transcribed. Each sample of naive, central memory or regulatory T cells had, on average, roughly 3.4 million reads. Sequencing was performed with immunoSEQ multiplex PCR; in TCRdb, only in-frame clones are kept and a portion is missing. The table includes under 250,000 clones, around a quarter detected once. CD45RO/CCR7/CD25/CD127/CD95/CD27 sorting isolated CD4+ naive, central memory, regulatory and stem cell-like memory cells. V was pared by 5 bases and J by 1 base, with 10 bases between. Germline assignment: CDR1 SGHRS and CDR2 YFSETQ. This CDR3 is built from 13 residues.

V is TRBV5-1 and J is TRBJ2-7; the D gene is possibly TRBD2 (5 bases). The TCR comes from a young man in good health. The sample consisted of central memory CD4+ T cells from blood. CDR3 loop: CASSRTPSYEQYF. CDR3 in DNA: TGCGCCAGCAGTCGGACTCCTTCCTACGAGCAGTACTTC.